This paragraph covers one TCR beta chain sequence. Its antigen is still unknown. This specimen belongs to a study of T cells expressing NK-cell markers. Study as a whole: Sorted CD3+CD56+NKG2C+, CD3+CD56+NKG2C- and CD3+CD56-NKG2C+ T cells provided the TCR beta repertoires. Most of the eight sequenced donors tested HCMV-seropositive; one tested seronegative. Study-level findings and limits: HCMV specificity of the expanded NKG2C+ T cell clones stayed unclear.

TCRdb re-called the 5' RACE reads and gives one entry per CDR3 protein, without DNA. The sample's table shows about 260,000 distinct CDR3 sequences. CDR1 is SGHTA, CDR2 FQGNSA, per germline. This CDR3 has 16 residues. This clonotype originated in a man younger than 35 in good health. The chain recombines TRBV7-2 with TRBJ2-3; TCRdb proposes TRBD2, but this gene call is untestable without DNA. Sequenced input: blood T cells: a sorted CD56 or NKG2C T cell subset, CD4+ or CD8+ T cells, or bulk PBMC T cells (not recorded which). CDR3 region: CASSLKLAGYGDTQYF.